A selection of T cell receptor beta chains follows, all from one sample in a study of a mutant IDH1 vaccine in newly diagnosed glioma. Their cognate antigens are unknown. Some clones are missing from TCRdb's copy, which holds only in-frame ones; the method was immunoSEQ multiplex PCR. This sample yields fewer than 85,000 clones, of which 80% to 90% are seen a single time; 5% to 6.5% belongs to the top ten. Sequenced here: PBMCs, sampled from a glioma patient whose treatment included an IDH1 peptide vaccine. Every receptor here comes from a man aged 40-55 years with glioma. Both conserved end residues are part of each CDR3. Each record gives: clone size, V gene, CDR3 protein. For some rows the clone size is stated as once, few or many, or as a class when expanded; others skip it.

>-|TRBV5-1
CASSLVSSYEQYF
>-|TRBV30
CAWSVMGTGGNEKLFF
>once|TRBV30
CAWRGQVRETQYF
>-|TRBV30
CAWSPGVGTDTQYF
>once|TRBV11-2
CASSLRSGPNEQYF
>-|TRBV19
CASSIGTPGGTDTQYF
>-|TRBV18
CASSPRTDSYEQYF
>once|TRBV5-1
CASSLASGNQETQYF
>few|TRBV19
CASTTGTATNEKLFF
>-|TRBV7-3
CASSRTGHMNTEAFF
>-|TRBV11-2
CASSPGYNEQFF
>-|TRBV6-5
CASSLDGMNTEAFF
>-|TRBV29-1
CSVSDRGLDEQYF
>once|TRBV6-1
CASSERQGGFPYEQYF
>once|TRBV9
CASSVSGQKSDEQYF
>few|TRBV5-1
CASSLARDRESHYGYTF
>-|TRBV25-1
CASSAIYRTGPTDTQYF
>-|TRBV15
CATSGSTSASTDTQYF
>-|TRBV10-1
CASSDAQGLGETQYF
>-|TRBV7-3
CASSPKGGAVPSGEQFF
>-|TRBV7-2
CASSLEPGSAETQYF
>-|TRBV6-1
CASSGRGSYGYTF
>-|TRBV6-5
CASSPIQGRKLFF
>-|TRBV5-6
CASSLKNEAFF
>-|TRBV19
CASRTGTGVEAFF
>-|TRBV15
CATSRDGRANTEAFF